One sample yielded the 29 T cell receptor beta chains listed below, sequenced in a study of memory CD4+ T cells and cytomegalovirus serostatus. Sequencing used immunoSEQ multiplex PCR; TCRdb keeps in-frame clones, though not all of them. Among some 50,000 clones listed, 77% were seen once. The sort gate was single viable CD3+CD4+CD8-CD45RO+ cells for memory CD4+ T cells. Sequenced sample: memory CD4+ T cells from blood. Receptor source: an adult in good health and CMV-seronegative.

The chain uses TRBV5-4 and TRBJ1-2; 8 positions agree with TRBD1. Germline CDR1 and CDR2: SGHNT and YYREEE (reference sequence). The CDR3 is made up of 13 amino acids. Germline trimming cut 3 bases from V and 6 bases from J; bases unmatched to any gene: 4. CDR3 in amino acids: CASSWTGNDGYTF. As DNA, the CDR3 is TGTGCCAGCAGCTGGACAGGGAATGATGGCTACACCTTC.

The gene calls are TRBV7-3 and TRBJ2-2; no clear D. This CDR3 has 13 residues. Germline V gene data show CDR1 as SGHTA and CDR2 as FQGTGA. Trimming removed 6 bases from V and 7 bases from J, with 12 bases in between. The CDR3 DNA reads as TGTGCCAGCAGATATCCGGCGAGCGGGGAGCTGTTTTTT. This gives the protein CASRYPASGELFF.

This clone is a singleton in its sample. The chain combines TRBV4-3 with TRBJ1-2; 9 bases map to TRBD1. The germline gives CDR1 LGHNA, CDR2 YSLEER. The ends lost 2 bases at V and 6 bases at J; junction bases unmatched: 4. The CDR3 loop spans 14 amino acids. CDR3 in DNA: TGCGCCAGCAGCCAACCCGGGACAGGGCATGGCTACACCTTC. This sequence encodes CASSQPGTGHGYTF.

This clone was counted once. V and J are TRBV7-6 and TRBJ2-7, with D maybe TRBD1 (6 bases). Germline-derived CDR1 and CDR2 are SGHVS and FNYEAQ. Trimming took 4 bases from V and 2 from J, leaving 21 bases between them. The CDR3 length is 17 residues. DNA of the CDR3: TGTGCCAGCAGCTCCCCCAGGGACACTCAAAAGACCTACGAGCAGTACTTC. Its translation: CASSSPRDTQKTYEQYF.

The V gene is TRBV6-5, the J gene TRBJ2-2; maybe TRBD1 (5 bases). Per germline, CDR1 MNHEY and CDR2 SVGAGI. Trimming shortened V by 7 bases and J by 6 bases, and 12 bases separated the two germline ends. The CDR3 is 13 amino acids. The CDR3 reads CASTVRQSGELFF. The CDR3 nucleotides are TGTGCCAGCACCGTCCGACAGTCCGGGGAGCTGTTTTTT.

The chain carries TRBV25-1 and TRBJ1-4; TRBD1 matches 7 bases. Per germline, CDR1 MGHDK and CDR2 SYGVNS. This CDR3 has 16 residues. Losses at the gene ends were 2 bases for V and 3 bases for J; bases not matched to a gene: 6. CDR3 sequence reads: CASSEIRDSSNEKLFF. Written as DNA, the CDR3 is TGTGCCAGCAGTGAAATCCGGGACAGCTCTAATGAAAAACTGTTTTTT.

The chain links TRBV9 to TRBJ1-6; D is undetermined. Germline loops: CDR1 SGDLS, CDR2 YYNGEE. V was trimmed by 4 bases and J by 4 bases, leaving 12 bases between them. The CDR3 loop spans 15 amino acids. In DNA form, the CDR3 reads TGTGCCAGCAGCCCCGACGCGGGTTATAATTCACCCCTCCACTTT. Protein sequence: CASSPDAGYNSPLHF.

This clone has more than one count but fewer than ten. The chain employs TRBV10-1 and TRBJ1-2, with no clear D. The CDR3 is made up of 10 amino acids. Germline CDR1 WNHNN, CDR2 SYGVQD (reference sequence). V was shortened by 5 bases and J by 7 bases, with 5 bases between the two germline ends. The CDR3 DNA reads TGCGCCAGCAGTAAGGTTGGCTACACCTTC. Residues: CASSKVGYTF.

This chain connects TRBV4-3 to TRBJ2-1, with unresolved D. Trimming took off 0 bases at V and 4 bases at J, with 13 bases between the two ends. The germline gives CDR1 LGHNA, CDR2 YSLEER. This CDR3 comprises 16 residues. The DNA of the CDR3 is TGCGCCAGCAGCCAAGAAAGGTCATTCCCGTACAATGAGCAGTTCTTC. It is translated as CASSQERSFPYNEQFF.

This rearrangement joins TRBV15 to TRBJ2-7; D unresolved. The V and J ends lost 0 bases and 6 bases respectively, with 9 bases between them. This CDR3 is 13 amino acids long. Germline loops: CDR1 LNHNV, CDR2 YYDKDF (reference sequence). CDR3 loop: CATSRDRHSEQYF. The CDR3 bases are TGTGCCACCAGCAGAGACCGGCACTCCGAGCAGTACTTC.

The CDR3 loop reads CASSYGQGRNTIYF. The CDR3 DNA follows: TGTGCCAGCAGTTACGGACAGGGGCGAAACACCATATATTTT. The chain joins TRBV6-5 to TRBJ1-3, with 9 bases fitting TRBD1. Per germline, CDR1 MNHEY and CDR2 SVGAGI. This CDR3 spans 14 amino acids. V lost 2 bases to trimming and J lost 5 bases; unmatched junction nucleotides: 1.

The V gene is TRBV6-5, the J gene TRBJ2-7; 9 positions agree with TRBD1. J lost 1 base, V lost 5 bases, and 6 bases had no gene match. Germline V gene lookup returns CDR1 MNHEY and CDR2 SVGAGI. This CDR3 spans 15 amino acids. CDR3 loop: CASSGDRVVSYEQYF. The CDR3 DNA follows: TGTGCCAGCAGTGGGGACAGGGTAGTGTCCTACGAGCAGTACTTC.

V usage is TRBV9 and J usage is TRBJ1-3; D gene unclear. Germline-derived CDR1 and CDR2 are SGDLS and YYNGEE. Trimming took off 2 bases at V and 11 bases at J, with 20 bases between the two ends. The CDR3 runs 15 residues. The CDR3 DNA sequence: TGTGCCAGCAGCGTTAAAGGCAATCTCGAGGGCGCCATATATTTT. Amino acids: CASSVKGNLEGAIYF.

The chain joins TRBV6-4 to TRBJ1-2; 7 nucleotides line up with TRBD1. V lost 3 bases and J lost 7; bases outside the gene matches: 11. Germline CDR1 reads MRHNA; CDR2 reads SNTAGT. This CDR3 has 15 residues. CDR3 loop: CASSEGGGQFGGYTF. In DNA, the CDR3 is TGTGCCAGCAGTGAAGGAGGGGGCCAGTTTGGTGGCTACACCTTC.

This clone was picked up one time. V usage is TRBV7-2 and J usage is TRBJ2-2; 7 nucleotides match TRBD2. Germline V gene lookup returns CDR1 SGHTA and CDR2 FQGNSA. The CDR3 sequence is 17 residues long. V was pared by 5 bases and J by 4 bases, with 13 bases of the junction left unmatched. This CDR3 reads CASSVLTAGSPTGELFF. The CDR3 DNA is TGTGCCAGCAGCGTCTTGACAGCGGGGAGCCCCACCGGGGAGCTGTTTTTT.

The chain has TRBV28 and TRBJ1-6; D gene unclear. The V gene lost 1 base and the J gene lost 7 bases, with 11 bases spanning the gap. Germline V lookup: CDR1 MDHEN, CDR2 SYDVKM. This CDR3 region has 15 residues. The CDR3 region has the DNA TGTGCCAGCAGTTTATTATGGGGTGCCAATTCACCCCTCCACTTT. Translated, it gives CASSLLWGANSPLHF.

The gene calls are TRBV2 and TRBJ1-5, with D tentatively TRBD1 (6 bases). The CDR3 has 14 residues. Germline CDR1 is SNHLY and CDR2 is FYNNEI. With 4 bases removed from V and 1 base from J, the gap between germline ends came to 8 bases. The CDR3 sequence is CASSVGHSNQPQHF. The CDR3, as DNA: TGTGCCAGCAGTGTGGGACACAGCAATCAGCCCCAGCATTTT.

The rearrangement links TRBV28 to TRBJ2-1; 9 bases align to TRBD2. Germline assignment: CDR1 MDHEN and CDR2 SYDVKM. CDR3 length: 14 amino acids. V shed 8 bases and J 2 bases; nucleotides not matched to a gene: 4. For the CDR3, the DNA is TGTGCCAGCCTCCCTAGCGGGACCTACAATGAGCAGTTCTTC. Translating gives CASLPSGTYNEQFF. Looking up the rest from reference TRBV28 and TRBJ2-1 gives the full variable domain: DVKVTQSSRYLVKRTGEKVFLECVQDMDHENMFWYRQDPGLGLRLIYFSYDVKMKEKGDIPEGYSVSREKKERFSLILESASTNQTSMYLCASLPSGTYNEQFFGPGTRLTVL.

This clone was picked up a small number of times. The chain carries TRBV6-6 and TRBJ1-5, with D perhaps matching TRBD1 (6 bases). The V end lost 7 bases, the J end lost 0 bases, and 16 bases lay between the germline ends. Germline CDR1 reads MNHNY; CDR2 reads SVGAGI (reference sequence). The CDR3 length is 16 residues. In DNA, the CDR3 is TGTGCCAGCAATCCCCGTGGAGGGGGTAGCAATCAGCCCCAGCATTTT. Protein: CASNPRGGGSNQPQHF.

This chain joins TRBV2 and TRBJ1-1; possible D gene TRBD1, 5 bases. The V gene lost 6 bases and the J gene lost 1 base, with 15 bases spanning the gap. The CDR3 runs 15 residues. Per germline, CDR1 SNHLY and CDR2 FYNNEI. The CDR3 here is CASRAPGKTNTEAFF. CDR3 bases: TGTGCCAGCAGGGCCCCAGGGAAAACGAACACTGAAGCTTTCTTT.

The CDR3 DNA sequence: TGCGCCAGCAGCCAAGAATTCTCCCCAGATACGCAGTATTTT. This gives the protein CASSQEFSPDTQYF. The chain is built from TRBV4-3 and TRBJ2-3; unclear D gene. V dropped 0 bases and J dropped 4 bases, with 8 bases sitting between them. The germline V gene has CDR1 LGHNA and CDR2 YSLEER. This CDR3 is built from 14 residues.

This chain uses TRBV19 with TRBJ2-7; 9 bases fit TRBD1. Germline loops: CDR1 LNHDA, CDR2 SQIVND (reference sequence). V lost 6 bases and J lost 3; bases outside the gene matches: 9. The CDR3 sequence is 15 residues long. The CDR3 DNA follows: TGTGCCAGTAGCCTAATTGCGGGACAGGGCTACGAGCAGTACTTC. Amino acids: CASSLIAGQGYEQYF.

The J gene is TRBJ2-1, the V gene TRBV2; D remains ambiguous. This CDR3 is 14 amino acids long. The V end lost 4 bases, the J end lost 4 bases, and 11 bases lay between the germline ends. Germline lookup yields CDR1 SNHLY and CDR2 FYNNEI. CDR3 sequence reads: CASSALGGYNEQFF. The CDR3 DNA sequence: TGTGCCAGCAGTGCGTTAGGTGGATACAATGAGCAGTTCTTC.

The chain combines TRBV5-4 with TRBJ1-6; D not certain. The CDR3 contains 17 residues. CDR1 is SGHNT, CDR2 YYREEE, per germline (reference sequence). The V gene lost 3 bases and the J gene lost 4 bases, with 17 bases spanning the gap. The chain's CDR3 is CASSSGTGRSYNSPLHF. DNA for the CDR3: TGTGCCAGCAGCTCAGGAACCGGACGGTCTTATAATTCACCCCTCCACTTT.

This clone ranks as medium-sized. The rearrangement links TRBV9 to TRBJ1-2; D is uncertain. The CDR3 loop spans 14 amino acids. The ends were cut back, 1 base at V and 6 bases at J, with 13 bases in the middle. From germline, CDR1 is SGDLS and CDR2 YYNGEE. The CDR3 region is CASSVSQSGHGYTF. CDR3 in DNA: TGTGCCAGCAGCGTATCCCAGTCTGGGCATGGCTACACCTTC.

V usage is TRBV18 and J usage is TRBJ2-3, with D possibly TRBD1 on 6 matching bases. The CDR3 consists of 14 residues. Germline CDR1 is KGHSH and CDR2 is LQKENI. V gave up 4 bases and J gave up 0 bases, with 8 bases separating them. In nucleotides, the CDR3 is TGTGCCAGCTCACTGGACAGTAGCACAGATACGCAGTATTTT. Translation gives CASSLDSSTDTQYF.

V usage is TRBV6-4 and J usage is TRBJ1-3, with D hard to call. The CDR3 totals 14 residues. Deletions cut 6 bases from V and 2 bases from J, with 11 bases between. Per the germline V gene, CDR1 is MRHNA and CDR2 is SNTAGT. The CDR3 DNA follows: TGTGCCAGCAGGCGAATCCGGGCTGGAAACACCATATATTTT. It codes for CASRRIRAGNTIYF.

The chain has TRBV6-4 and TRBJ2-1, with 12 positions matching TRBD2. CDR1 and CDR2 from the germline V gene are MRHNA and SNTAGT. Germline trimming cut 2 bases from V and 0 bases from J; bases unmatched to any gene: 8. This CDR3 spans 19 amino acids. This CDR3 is CASSDPRTSGMPSYNEQFF. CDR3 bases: TGTGCCAGCAGTGACCCTCGGACTAGCGGGATGCCCTCCTACAATGAGCAGTTCTTC.

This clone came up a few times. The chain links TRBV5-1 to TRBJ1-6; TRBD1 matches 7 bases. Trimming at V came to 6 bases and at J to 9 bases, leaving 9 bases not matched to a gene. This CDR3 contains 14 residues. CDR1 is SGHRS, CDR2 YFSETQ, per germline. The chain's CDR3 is CASNPTGPGSPLHF. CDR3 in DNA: TGCGCCAGCAACCCGACAGGGCCCGGTTCACCCCTCCACTTT.